These T cell receptor beta chains were read from a single sample in a study of cytomegalovirus exposure and HLA in healthy donors. The repertoire was sequenced with immunoSEQ multiplex PCR; TCRdb's copy has only in-frame clones and lacks some. The sample carries approximately 150,000 clones, more than 65% recorded once. Sequenced: PBMCs. The receptors stem from a man aged 50-60 years in good health and CMV-seropositive. Both conserved end residues are part of each CDR3. A D gene is named only where the DNA matches it firmly. Some rows have no size entry. The others give once, few or many, or a class for an expanded clone.

CDR3aa: CASSLVGQGANYGYTF
CDR3nt: TGTGCCAGCAGCCTCGTTGGACAGGGGGCGAACTATGGCTACACCTTC
d_gene: TRBD1
v_gene: TRBV5-4
abundance: NA
j_gene: TRBJ1-2

CDR3aa: CASRDGGSETQYF
CDR3nt: TGTGCCAGCAGGGACGGGGGGAGCGAGACCCAGTACTTC
d_gene: TRBD2
v_gene: TRBV28
abundance: once
j_gene: TRBJ2-5

CDR3aa: CASTLEAGGLETQYF
CDR3nt: TGTGCCAGCACCCTCGAGGCGGGAGGCCTGGAGACCCAGTACTTC
d_gene: TRBD2
v_gene: TRBV7-2
abundance: NA
j_gene: TRBJ2-5

CDR3aa: CASSWDRGRLQPQHF
CDR3nt: TGTGCCAGCAGTTGGGACAGGGGGCGTTTACAGCCCCAGCATTTT
d_gene: TRBD1
v_gene: TRBV28
abundance: NA
j_gene: TRBJ1-5

CDR3aa: CASSRDSSSGEQYF
CDR3nt: TGCGCCAGCAGCCGGGACAGCAGCTCTGGGGAGCAGTACTTC
d_gene: TRBD1
v_gene: TRBV5-1
abundance: NA
j_gene: TRBJ2-7

CDR3aa: CASSTSSGLLSYEQYF
CDR3nt: TGTGCCAGCAGCACTTCCAGCGGTCTCCTCTCCTACGAGCAGTACTTC
d_gene: NA
v_gene: TRBV5-6
abundance: NA
j_gene: TRBJ2-7

CDR3aa: CASQGADYGYTF
CDR3nt: TGTGCCAGCCAGGGGGCGGACTATGGCTACACCTTC
d_gene: TRBD1
v_gene: TRBV27
abundance: NA
j_gene: TRBJ1-2

CDR3aa: CASSSGGDYGYTF
CDR3nt: TGTGCCAGCAGTTCCGGGGGGGACTATGGCTACACCTTC
d_gene: NA
v_gene: TRBV27
abundance: NA
j_gene: TRBJ1-2

CDR3aa: CASSQASQLAGVDYEQFF
CDR3nt: TGTGCCAGCAGCCAAGCCTCGCAACTAGCGGGAGTGGATTATGAGCAGTTCTTC
d_gene: TRBD2
v_gene: TRBV4-2
abundance: NA
j_gene: TRBJ2-1

CDR3aa: CASSFRGQSYEQYF
CDR3nt: TGTGCCAGCAGCTTCCGGGGACAGTCCTACGAGCAGTACTTC
d_gene: TRBD1
v_gene: TRBV11-2
abundance: few
j_gene: TRBJ2-7

CDR3aa: CASSLRDYSYNEQFF
CDR3nt: TGTGCCAGCAGCTTACGGGACTACTCCTACAATGAGCAGTTCTTC
d_gene: TRBD2
v_gene: TRBV7-2
abundance: NA
j_gene: TRBJ2-1

CDR3aa: CASSPIGGTDTQYF
CDR3nt: TGTGCCAGCAGCCCAATCGGGGGCACAGATACGCAGTATTTT
d_gene: NA
v_gene: TRBV2
abundance: NA
j_gene: TRBJ2-3

CDR3aa: CATRTGLSGEKLFF
CDR3nt: TGTGCCACCAGGACCGGACTCTCCGGTGAAAAACTGTTTTTT
d_gene: NA
v_gene: TRBV15
abundance: few
j_gene: TRBJ1-4